This T cell receptor (beta chain) derives from a study of beta chain features in type 1 diabetes. The CDR3 spans 16 residues. Germline V lookup: CDR1 SGHVS, CDR2 FQNEAQ. Trimming took off 0 bases at V and 4 bases at J, with 16 bases between the two ends. Reverse transcribing all isolated RNA meant expressed TCRB transcripts were sequenced. Sequenced by immunoSEQ multiplex PCR; TCRdb stores in-frame clones only, minus some. Of some 900,000 clones listed, roughly a sixth are singletons. This clone has more than one count but fewer than ten. This receptor was identified in a woman between 18 and 29 years old in good health. The sample taken for sequencing was naive CD4+ T cells from blood. The chain employs TRBV7-8 and TRBJ2-7, with D possibly matching TRBD2 (5 bases). CDR3 DNA sequence: TGTGCCAGCAGCTTAGCGTTCGGGAAGGGTCCGTACGAGCAGTACTTC. It encodes CASSLAFGKGPYEQYF.